The next 32 T cell receptor beta chains were all read from a single sample in a study of molecular identifiers for immune sequencing clone quantification. TCRdb re-called the PCR reads through MiXCR, storing one row per CDR3 protein. Of hundreds of thousands of distinct CDR3 sequences in the sample, over 25% were seen once. The sequenced material came from naive CD8+ T cells from blood, with Jurkat cell RNA spiked in. Indicated subset: FACS-sorted CD8+CD4-CCR7+CD45RA+ naive T cells. The receptors shown here come from a human donor in good health. Some libraries in this study had Jurkat cell RNA spiked in.

This clonotype came up many times. The genes are TRBV28 and TRBJ2-7; D not certain. Trimming shortened V by 5 bases and J by 2 bases, and 19 bases separated the two germline ends. This CDR3 is built from 16 residues. Germline CDR1 MDHEN, CDR2 SYDVKM. The CDR3 DNA follows: TGTGCCAGCAGTCCGACCGGGCTTCCATCGACCTACGAGCAGTACTTC. Its protein is CASSPTGLPSTYEQYF.

This clonotype showed up just once. The rearrangement joins TRBV7-9 to TRBJ2-7, with D hard to call. V lost 2 bases and J 4 bases, leaving 9 bases between the germline ends. Germline V gene sequence: CDR1 SEHNR, CDR2 FQNEAQ (reference sequence). The CDR3 is made up of 13 amino acids. The CDR3 sequence: CASSLSARYEQYF. The CDR3 DNA sequence: TGTGCCAGCAGCTTATCGGCCAGGTACGAGCAGTACTTC. The full variable domain, in which reference TRBV7-9 and TRBJ2-7 provide the parts outside the CDR3, is DTGVSQNPRHKITKRGQNVTFRCDPISEHNRLYWYRQTLGQGPEFLTYFQNEAQLEKSRLLSDRFSAERPKGSFSTLEIQRTEQGDSAMYLCASSLSARYEQYFGPGTRLTVT.

This clonotype has more than one count but fewer than ten. The chain joins TRBV28 to TRBJ1-2; TRBD1 is a possible D gene (5 bases). The germline V and J ends were trimmed by 6 bases and 2 bases, with 16 bases remaining between them. In germline, CDR1 is MDHEN, CDR2 SYDVKM. This CDR3 is 15 amino acids long. The CDR3 sequence is CASSGRDASNYGYTF. The CDR3, as DNA: TGTGCCAGCAGCGGCCGGGACGCCTCCAACTATGGCTACACCTTC.

This clonotype showed up many times. The chain uses TRBV7-9 and TRBJ2-6, with 8 bases identical to TRBD1. CDR3 size: 16 residues. V lost 5 bases, J lost 1 base, and 4 bases stayed unmatched. Germline V gene lookup returns CDR1 SEHNR and CDR2 FQNEAQ (reference sequence). The CDR3: CASSPRTGSGANVLTF. Written as DNA, the CDR3 is TGTGCCAGCAGCCCCCGGACAGGGTCTGGGGCCAACGTCCTGACTTTC.

In this sample, this clonotype turned up many times. The chain carries TRBV20-1 and TRBJ2-3, with D maybe TRBD2 (6 bases). In germline, CDR1 is DFQATT, CDR2 SNEGSKA (reference sequence). The CDR3 totals 13 residues. Trimming took off 1 base at V and 1 base at J, with 6 bases between the two ends. The CDR3 DNA is TGCAGTGCTAGAGGGGGGGGCACAGATACGCAGTATTTT. This codes for CSARGGGTDTQYF.

Details on this clonotype: An end of the junction does not agree with germline; a read error may underlie this. The genes are TRBV20-1 and TRBJ2-1; 7 nucleotides line up with TRBD2. The CDR3 loop spans 15 amino acids. CDR1 and CDR2 from the germline V gene are DFQATT and SNEGSKA (reference sequence). As DNA, the CDR3 is TGCGGTGCTATGGCCGGAATGGTAGCGGGCAATGAGCAGTTCTTC. It is translated as CGAMAGMVAGNEQFF.

This clonotype was counted a few times. This rearrangement joins TRBV2 to TRBJ2-7, with a tentative D call TRBD2 (6 bases). Trimming took off 1 base at V and 3 bases at J, with 13 bases between the two ends. Germline assignment: CDR1 SNHLY and CDR2 FYNNEI. The CDR3 extends over 15 amino acids. In DNA, the CDR3 is TGTGCCAGCAGTGAAGAGGCGGGGAGAAGCTACGAGCAGTACTTC. The encoded protein is CASSEEAGRSYEQYF.

This clonotype was seen repeatedly, ten times or more. The chain links TRBV7-9 to TRBJ2-3, with TRBD2 matching over 10 bases. In germline, CDR1 is SEHNR, CDR2 FQNEAQ (reference sequence). Trimming took 8 bases from V and 1 from J; bases not matched to a gene: 6. The CDR3 runs 15 residues. In nucleotides, the CDR3 is TGTGCCAGCCTCCTAGCGGGAGAGGGCACAGATACGCAGTATTTT. Translation gives CASLLAGEGTDTQYF.

About this clonotype: A single base separates this from a much larger clone, so it may be a read error. The rearrangement links TRBV19 to TRBJ1-5; D not resolved. The V gene's germline CDR1 is LNHDA and CDR2 SQIVND (reference sequence). The length of the CDR3 is 15 residues. The CDR3 region has the DNA TGTGCCGGTAGTATTGGAAGGGCCCTCAATCAGCCCCAGCATTTT. This gives the protein CAGSIGRALNQPQHF.

In its sample, this clonotype was seen a few times. The chain links TRBV15 to TRBJ2-2; TRBD1 matches 7 bases. Germline V gene lookup returns CDR1 LNHNV and CDR2 YYDKDF (reference sequence). The CDR3 has 15 residues. The V gene end was trimmed by 5 bases and the J gene end by 0 bases; junction bases not matched to a gene: 3. The CDR3 protein is CATSGDRANTGELFF. The CDR3 DNA sequence: TGTGCCACCAGCGGCGACAGGGCGAACACCGGGGAGCTGTTTTTT.

The chain recombines TRBV30 with TRBJ2-3, with TRBD1 matching 7 bases. The germline V gene encodes CDR1 GTSNPN and CDR2 SVGIG (reference sequence). This CDR3 comprises 12 residues. The junction had 4 bases not matched to a gene; V was cut back by 5 bases and J by 5 bases. CDR3 residues: CAWGTGVDTQYF. CDR3 nucleotide sequence: TGTGCCTGGGGTACAGGGGTAGATACGCAGTATTTT.

This clonotype was observed once. A read error may produce the germline difference seen at one junction end. This chain joins TRBV6-2 or TRBV6-3 and TRBJ1-1; unclear D gene. Germline V gene lookup returns CDR1 MNHEY and CDR2 SVGEGT. CDR3 length equals 15 residues. The CDR3 here is CASSYHATSDTEASF. The CDR3 coding sequence is TGTGCCAGCAGTTACCATGCCACCTCAGACACTGAAGCTTCATTT.

Comment on this clonotype: A much larger clone lies a single base off, so this may be a read error. The CDR3 protein is CASSLGSEGSF. The CDR3 region has the DNA TGTGCCAGCAGCTTAGGCAGTGAGGGGTCCTTC. The V call is TRBV11-2, the J call TRBJ2-1, with D perhaps assigned TRBD1 or TRBD2 (5 bases each). This CDR3 is built from 11 residues. Germline loops: CDR1 SGHAT, CDR2 FQNNGV.

This clonotype was detected many times. The rearrangement uses TRBV28 and TRBJ2-7; TRBD1 or TRBD2 may be the D gene (5 bases each). V lost 5 bases and J 5 bases, leaving 7 bases between the germline ends. Germline V CDR1 and CDR2: MDHEN, SYDVKM. The CDR3 length is 11 residues. The CDR3 bases are TGTGCCAGCAGTCGGGGCAACGAGCAGTACTTC. It codes for CASSRGNEQYF.

This clonotype has a single count. The V gene is TRBV7-9, the J gene TRBJ2-1; D remains unclear. V shed 1 base and J shed 6 bases, with 13 bases lying between them. Germline V gene data show CDR1 as SEHNR and CDR2 as FQNEAQ (reference sequence). The CDR3 totals 15 residues. CDR3 bases: TGTGCCAGCAGCTTAGTTTACGGCCCCTCCAATGAGCAGTTCTTC. Its protein is CASSLVYGPSNEQFF.

Concerning this clonotype: This may come from a read error, since a much larger clone is one base off. This sequence joins TRBV4-3 and TRBJ2-1, with D tentatively TRBD1 (6 bases). Germline-derived CDR1 and CDR2 are LGHNA and YSLEER. CDR3 size: 14 residues. The CDR3 DNA reads TGCGCCAGCAGCCAAGATACAGGGAAGAATGGGCAGTTCTTC. As protein: CASSQDTGKNGQFF.

Points on this clonotype: This could be a read error, since a much larger clone is one nucleotide away. The chain is built from TRBV6-4 and TRBJ1-1; maybe TRBD1 (5 bases). Germline V CDR1 and CDR2: MRHNA, SNTAGT. The CDR3 totals 14 residues. The CDR3 region has the DNA TGTGCCAGCATTCCAGGGACCTTCAACACTGAAGCTTCCTTT. Amino acid sequence: CASIPGTFNTEASF.

The rearrangement joins TRBV6-5 to TRBJ2-1; D possibly corresponds to TRBD1 (5 bases). Looked up from germline, CDR1 is MNHEY and CDR2 is SVGAGI. The CDR3 is 14 residues long. V was shortened by 6 bases and J by 4 bases, with 13 bases between the two germline ends. CDR3 DNA: TGTGCCAGCAGCATCCGGACAAATTACAATGAGCAGTTCTTC. It specifies CASSIRTNYNEQFF.

There are many counts of this clonotype. The chain links TRBV28 to TRBJ2-7; TRBD1 agrees at 7 bases. The germline V gene has CDR1 MDHEN and CDR2 SYDVKM. The CDR3 sequence is 14 residues long. Losses at the gene ends were 5 bases for V and 5 bases for J; bases not matched to a gene: 9. The CDR3 DNA follows: TGTGCCAGCAGTACCCGGACAGGTCCAGACGAGCAGTACTTC. This codes for CASSTRTGPDEQYF.

This chain connects TRBV7-9 to TRBJ2-7; D unresolved. Germline CDR1 and CDR2: SEHNR and FQNEAQ (reference sequence). The CDR3 consists of 16 residues. V lost 1 base to trimming and J lost 0 bases, with 13 bases between them. Here the CDR3 DNA reads TGTGCCAGCAGCTTAGTATCGGGTGACTCCTCCTACGAGCAGTACTTC. Its protein is CASSLVSGDSSYEQYF. The entire variable domain, with the rest obtained from reference TRBV7-9 and TRBJ2-7, is as follows: DTGVSQNPRHKITKRGQNVTFRCDPISEHNRLYWYRQTLGQGPEFLTYFQNEAQLEKSRLLSDRFSAERPKGSFSTLEIQRTEQGDSAMYLCASSLVSGDSSYEQYFGPGTRLTVT.

The table lists this clonotype with many counts. V usage is TRBV11-2 and J usage is TRBJ2-7; 10 nucleotides agree with TRBD1. This CDR3 spans 17 amino acids. Germline CDR1 SGHAT, CDR2 FQNNGV. The trim removed 2 bases at V and 2 bases at J, leaving 9 bases unmatched. The CDR3 is CASSLTPGTGAAYEQYF. The CDR3 nucleotides are TGTGCCAGCAGCTTAACCCCCGGGACAGGGGCCGCCTACGAGCAGTACTTC.

Note on this clonotype: It may be a read error: a sequence one base away is much more abundant. This chain connects TRBV9 to TRBJ2-3, with D unclear. The V gene's germline CDR1 is SGDLS and CDR2 YYNGEE. The CDR3 sequence is 14 residues long. The CDR3 DNA is TGTGCCGGCAGCGTATGGGTAGACACAGATACGCAGTATTTT. It is translated as CAGSVWVDTDTQYF.

This clonotype was seen a few times. CDR3 residues: CASSLGTGVPDTQYF. CDR3 nucleotide sequence: TGTGCCAGTAGTCTCGGGACAGGGGTTCCAGATACGCAGTATTTT. This chain uses TRBV19 with TRBJ2-3, with 10 nucleotides matching TRBD1. The CDR3 length is 15 residues. V lost 5 bases, J lost 4 bases, and 6 bases stayed unmatched. Germline V lookup: CDR1 LNHDA, CDR2 SQIVND (reference sequence).

Concerning this clonotype: An end of the junction does not agree with germline; a read error may underlie this. The chain links TRBV4-1 to TRBJ2-3; D assignment may be TRBD1 or TRBD2 (6 bases each). Germline loops: CDR1 MGHRA, CDR2 YSYEKL. This CDR3 region has 14 residues. In DNA, the CDR3 is TGCGCCAGCAGCCAAGTTCCGGGGGCAGATACGCAGTGTTTT. Protein: CASSQVPGADTQCF.

Concerning this clonotype: This sequence may be a read error, since a much larger clone differs from it by one base. The CDR3 nucleotides read TGTGCCAGCAGTGGGCTCGACAGGGGCAGAGCTGAAGCTTTCTTT. Translating gives CASSGLDRGRAEAFF. The gene calls are TRBV2 and TRBJ1-1; the match to TRBD1 covers 8 bases. This CDR3 region has 15 residues. V was clipped by 4 bases and J by 6 bases; unmatched bases: 10. Germline assignment: CDR1 SNHLY and CDR2 FYNNEI.

This clonotype was seen ten or more times. The V gene is TRBV27, the J gene TRBJ1-1, with D unresolved. Germline V lookup: CDR1 MNHEY, CDR2 SMNVEV (reference sequence). The CDR3 length is 14 residues. With 3 bases removed from V and 1 base from J, the gap between germline ends came to 9 bases. CDR3 in DNA: TGTGCCAGCAGTTTTGGTTATTCGAACACTGAAGCTTTCTTT. Residues: CASSFGYSNTEAFF.

This clonotype was detected ten times or more. CDR3 sequence reads: CASLMGDTQYF. Written as DNA, the CDR3 is TGCGCCAGCCTCATGGGAGATACGCAGTATTTT. This chain uses TRBV5-1 with TRBJ2-3; no definite D call. There are 11 residues in the CDR3. CDR1 and CDR2 (germline): SGHRS, YFSETQ. Trimming pared 7 bases from V and 5 bases from J, leaving 8 bases between.

Of note for this clonotype: With a much larger clone just one base away, this may be a read error. J is TRBJ2-7 and V is TRBV27; D tentatively fits TRBD1 or TRBD2 (6 bases each). This CDR3 region has 12 residues. Germline CDR1 is MNHEY and CDR2 is SMNVEV (reference sequence). CDR3 DNA: TGTGCCAGCAGTCCGACGGGGGCCGAGCGGTACTTC. Translated: CASSPTGAERYF.

CDR3 protein: CSARSAGESTDTQYF. The CDR3 DNA sequence: TGCAGTGCTAGATCAGCGGGTGAGAGCACAGATACGCAGTATTTT. V usage is TRBV20-1 and J usage is TRBJ2-3; a possible D gene is TRBD2 (6 bases). This CDR3 contains 15 residues. The germline CDR1 and CDR2 sequences are DFQATT and SNEGSKA (reference sequence). The V end was cut by 2 bases, the J end by 0 bases, with 12 bases between.

This clonotype has just a few counts. The rearrangement joins TRBV19 to TRBJ2-1, with D possibly being TRBD2 (5 bases). Germline V gene data show CDR1 as LNHDA and CDR2 as SQIVND (reference sequence). CDR3 length: 13 residues. The V gene lost 5 bases and the J gene lost 6 bases, with 11 bases spanning the gap. In DNA, the CDR3 is TGTGCCAGTAGTGGAGGCGTACTCAATGAGCAGTTCTTC. It codes for CASSGGVLNEQFF.

There are a few counts of this clonotype. The chain uses TRBV27 and TRBJ2-2; a possible D gene is TRBD2 (6 bases). V lost 2 bases to trimming and J lost 8 bases, with 12 bases between them. CDR3 length equals 14 residues. Looked up from germline, CDR1 is MNHEY and CDR2 is SMNVEV (reference sequence). The CDR3 bases are TGTGCCAGCAGTTTAAATAGGGACTCTGGGGAGCTGTTTTTT. Protein product: CASSLNRDSGELFF.

As to this clonotype: A much more abundant neighbour one base away suggests this may be a read error. The chain links TRBV7-8 to TRBJ2-3; 7 bases match TRBD1. V was clipped by 8 bases and J by 0 bases; unmatched bases: 11. This CDR3 comprises 16 residues. Germline CDR1 is SGHVS and CDR2 is FQNEAQ. CDR3 sequence (DNA): TGTGCCAGCCGCCAGACAGGGAAAACTAGCACAGATACGCAGTATTTT. Encoded protein: CASRQTGKTSTDTQYF. The full variable domain, rest sourced from reference TRBV7-8 and TRBJ2-3, is GAGVSQSPRYKVAKRGQDVALRCDPISGHVSLFWYQQALGQGPEFLTYFQNEAQLDKSGLPSDRFFAERPEGSVSTLKIQRTQQEDSAVYLCASRQTGKTSTDTQYFGPGTRLTVL.